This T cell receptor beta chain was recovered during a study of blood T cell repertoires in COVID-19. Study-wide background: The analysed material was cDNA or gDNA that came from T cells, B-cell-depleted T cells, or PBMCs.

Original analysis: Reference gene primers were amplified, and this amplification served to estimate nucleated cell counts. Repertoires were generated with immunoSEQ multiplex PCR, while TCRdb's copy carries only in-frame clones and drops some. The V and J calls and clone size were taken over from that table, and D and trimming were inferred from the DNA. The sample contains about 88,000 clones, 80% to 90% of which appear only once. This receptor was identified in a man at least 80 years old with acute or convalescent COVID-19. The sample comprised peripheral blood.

CDR3: CASTPGGVDGELFF. In DNA, the CDR3 is TGTGCCAGCACCCCAGGGGGAGTTGACGGGGAGCTGTTTTTT. The rearrangement joins TRBV6-5 to TRBJ2-2; 7 nucleotides match TRBD1. The V gene's germline CDR1 is MNHEY and CDR2 SVGAGI. There are 14 residues in the CDR3. V shed 7 bases, J shed 7 bases, and the junction held 9 bases outside the gene matches.